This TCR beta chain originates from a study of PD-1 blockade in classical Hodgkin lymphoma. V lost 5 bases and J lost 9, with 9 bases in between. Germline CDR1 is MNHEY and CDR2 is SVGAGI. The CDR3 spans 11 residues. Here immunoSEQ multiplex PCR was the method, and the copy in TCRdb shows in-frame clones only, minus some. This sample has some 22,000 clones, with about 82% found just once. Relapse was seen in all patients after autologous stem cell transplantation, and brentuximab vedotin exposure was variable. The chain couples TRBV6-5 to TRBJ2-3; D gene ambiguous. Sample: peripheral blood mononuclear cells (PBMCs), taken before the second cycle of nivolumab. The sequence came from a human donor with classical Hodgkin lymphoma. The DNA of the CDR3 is TGTGCCAGCAGTGAATCGGACACGCAGTATTTT. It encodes CASSESDTQYF.